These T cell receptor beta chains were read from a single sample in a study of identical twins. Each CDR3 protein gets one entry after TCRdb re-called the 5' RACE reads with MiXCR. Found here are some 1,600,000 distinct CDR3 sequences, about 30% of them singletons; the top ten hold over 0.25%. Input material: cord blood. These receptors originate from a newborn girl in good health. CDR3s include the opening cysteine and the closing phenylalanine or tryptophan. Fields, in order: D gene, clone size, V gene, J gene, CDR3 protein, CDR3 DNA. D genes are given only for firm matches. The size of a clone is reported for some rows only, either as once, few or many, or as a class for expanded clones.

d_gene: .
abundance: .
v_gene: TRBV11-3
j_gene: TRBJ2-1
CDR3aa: CASSLRQRVPYNEQFF
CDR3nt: TGTGCCAGCAGCTTACGGCAGAGAGTACCCTACAATGAGCAGTTCTTC

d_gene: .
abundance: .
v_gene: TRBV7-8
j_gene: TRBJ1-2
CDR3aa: CASSVGQTYGYIF
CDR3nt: TGTGCCAGCAGCGTGGGGCAGACCTATGGCTACATCTTC

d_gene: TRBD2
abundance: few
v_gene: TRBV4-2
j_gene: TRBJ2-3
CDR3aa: CASSQGAGAGDTQYF
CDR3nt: TGTGCCAGCAGCCAGGGAGCGGGGGCGGGAGATACGCAGTATTTT

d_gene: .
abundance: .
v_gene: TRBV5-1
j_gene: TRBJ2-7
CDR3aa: CASSSKRYEQYF
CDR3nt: TGCGCCAGCAGCTCAAAGCGCTATGAGCAGTACTTC

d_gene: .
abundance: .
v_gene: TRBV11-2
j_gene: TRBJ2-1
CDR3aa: CASSFLIRGADPLYNEQFF
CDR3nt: TGTGCCAGCAGCTTTTTGATTCGCGGGGCCGACCCATTATACAATGAGCAGTTCTTC

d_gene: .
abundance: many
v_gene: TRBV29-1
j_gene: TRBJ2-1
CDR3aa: CRQGVRYNEQFF
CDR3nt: TGCAGACAGGGAGTTAGATACAATGAGCAGTTCTTC

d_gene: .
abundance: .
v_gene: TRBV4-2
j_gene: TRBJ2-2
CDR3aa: CASSQETERAAGELFF
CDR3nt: TGTGCCAGCAGCCAAGAAACGGAGCGGGCCGCCGGGGAGCTGTTTTTT

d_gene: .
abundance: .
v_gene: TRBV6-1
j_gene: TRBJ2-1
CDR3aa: CASRDDLIYYGSYNEQFF
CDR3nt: TGTGCCAGCAGGGACGACCTTATCTACTATGGCTCCTACAATGAGCAGTTCTTC

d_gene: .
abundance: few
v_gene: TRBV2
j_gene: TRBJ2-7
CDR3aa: CASSVEGNHEQYF
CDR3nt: TGTGCCAGCAGTGTAGAAGGTAACCACGAGCAGTACTTC

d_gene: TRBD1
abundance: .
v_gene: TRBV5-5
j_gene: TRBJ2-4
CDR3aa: CASSLETGGTLAKNIQYF
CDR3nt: TGTGCCAGCAGCTTGGAGACAGGGGGGACCTTAGCCAAAAACATTCAGTACTTC

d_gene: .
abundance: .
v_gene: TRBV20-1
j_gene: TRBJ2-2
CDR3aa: CSARGTTTGELFF
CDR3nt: TGCAGTGCTAGAGGGACTACCACCGGGGAGCTGTTTTTT

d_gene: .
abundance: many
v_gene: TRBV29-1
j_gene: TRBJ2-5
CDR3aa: CSVERARGETQYF
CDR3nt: TGCAGCGTTGAACGAGCTAGGGGGGAGACCCAGTACTTC

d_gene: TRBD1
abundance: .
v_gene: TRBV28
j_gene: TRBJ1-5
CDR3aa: CTSKRQGWNQPQHF
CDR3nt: TGTACCAGCAAGAGACAGGGGTGGAATCAGCCCCAGCATTTT

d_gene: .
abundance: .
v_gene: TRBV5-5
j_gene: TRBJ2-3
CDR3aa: CASSPTGLTDTPYF
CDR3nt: TGTGCCAGCAGCCCGACAGGATTGACAGATACGCCGTATTTT

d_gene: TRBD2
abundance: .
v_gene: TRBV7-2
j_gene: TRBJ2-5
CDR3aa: CASSLVAGLQETQYF
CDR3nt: TGTGCCAGCAGCTTAGTAGCGGGGCTACAAGAGACCCAGTACTTC

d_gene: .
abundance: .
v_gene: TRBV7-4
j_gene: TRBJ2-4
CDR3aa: CASSPRPLDLGKNIQYF
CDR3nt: TGTGCCAGCAGCCCGCGCCCTCTAGATTTGGGTAAAAACATTCAGTACTTC

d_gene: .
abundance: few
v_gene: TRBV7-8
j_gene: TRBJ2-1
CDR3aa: CASSKRFYNEQFF
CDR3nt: TGTGCCAGCAGCAAACGATTCTACAATGAGCAGTTCTTC

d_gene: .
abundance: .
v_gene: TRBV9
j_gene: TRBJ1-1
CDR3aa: CASSVVSDTEAFF
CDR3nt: TGTGCCAGCAGCGTTGTATCTGACACTGAAGCTTTCTTT

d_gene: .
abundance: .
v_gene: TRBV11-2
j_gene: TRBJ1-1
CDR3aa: CASRSPTRGSTEAFF
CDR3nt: TGTGCCAGCAGATCCCCGACGAGGGGGTCTACTGAAGCTTTCTTT

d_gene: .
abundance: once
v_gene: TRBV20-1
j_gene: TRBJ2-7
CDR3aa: CSAPLAFKNYEQYF
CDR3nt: TGCAGTGCGCCGCTAGCGTTTAAAAACTACGAGCAGTACTTC

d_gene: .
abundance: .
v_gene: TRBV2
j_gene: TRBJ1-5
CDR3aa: CASRLGTENQPQHF
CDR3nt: TGTGCCAGCAGGTTGGGGACGGAAAATCAGCCCCAGCATTTT

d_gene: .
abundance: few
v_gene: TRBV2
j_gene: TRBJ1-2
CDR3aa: CASTVDQGNYGYTF
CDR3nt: TGTGCCAGCACAGTGGACCAGGGTAACTATGGCTACACCTTC

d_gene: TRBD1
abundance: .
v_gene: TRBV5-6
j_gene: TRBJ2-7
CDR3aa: CASSRKDRGYNEQYF
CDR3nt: TGTGCCAGCAGCAGAAAGGACAGGGGCTACAATGAGCAGTACTTC

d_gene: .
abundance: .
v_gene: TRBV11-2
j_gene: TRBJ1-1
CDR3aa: CASSLVRGSPFRDTEAFF
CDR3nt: TGTGCCAGCAGCTTAGTTAGGGGCAGTCCCTTTAGGGACACTGAAGCTTTCTTT

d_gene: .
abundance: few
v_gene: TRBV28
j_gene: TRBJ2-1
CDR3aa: CASQPRGRGYNEQFF
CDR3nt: TGTGCCAGTCAGCCGAGGGGTCGGGGCTACAATGAGCAGTTCTTC

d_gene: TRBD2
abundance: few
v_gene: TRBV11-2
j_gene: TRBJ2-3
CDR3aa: CASSPLASGRTDTQYF
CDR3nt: TGTGCCAGCAGCCCCTTGGCTAGCGGGAGAACAGATACGCAGTATTTT

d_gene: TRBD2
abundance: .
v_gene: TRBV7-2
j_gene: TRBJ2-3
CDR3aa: CARSLWLAGGPDTQYF
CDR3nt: TGTGCCCGCAGCTTATGGCTAGCGGGGGGGCCAGATACGCAGTATTTT

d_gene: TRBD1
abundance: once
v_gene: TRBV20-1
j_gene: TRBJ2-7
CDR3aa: CSALQGAYEQYF
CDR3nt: TGCAGTGCTTTGCAGGGGGCCTACGAGCAGTACTTC

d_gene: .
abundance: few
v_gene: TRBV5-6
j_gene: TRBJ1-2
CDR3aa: CASSLAQTPLGYTF
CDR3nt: TGTGCCAGCAGCTTGGCTCAGACTCCACTGGGCTACACCTTC

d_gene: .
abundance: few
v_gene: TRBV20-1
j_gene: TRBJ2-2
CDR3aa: CSATGHANTGELFF
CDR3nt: TGCAGTGCTACTGGACACGCGAACACCGGGGAGCTGTTTTTT

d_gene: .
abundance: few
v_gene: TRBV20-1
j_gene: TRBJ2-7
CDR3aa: CSARRDLWEQYF
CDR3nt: TGCAGTGCTAGGAGGGACCTTTGGGAGCAGTACTTC

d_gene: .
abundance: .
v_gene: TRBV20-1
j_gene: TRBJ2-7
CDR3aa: CSAPGLDSSYEQYF
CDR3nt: TGCAGTGCCCCAGGCCTGGACAGCTCCTACGAGCAGTACTTC

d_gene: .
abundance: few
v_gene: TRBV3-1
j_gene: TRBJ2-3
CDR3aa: CASSPWTGTRDTQYF
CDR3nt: TGTGCCAGCAGCCCATGGACAGGGACTAGAGATACGCAGTATTTT

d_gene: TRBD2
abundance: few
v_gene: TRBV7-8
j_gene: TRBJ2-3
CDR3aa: CASRTRTSGPHGTQYF
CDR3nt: TGTGCCAGCAGAACTCGAACTAGCGGACCCCACGGTACGCAGTATTTT

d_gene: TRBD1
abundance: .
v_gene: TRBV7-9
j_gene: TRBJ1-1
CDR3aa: CASTDRAMNTEAFF
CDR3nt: TGTGCCAGCACGGACAGGGCCATGAACACTGAAGCTTTCTTT

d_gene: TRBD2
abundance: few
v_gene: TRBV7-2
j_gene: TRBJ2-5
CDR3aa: CASSLVPGLAGGETQYF
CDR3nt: TGTGCCAGCAGCTTAGTACCGGGACTAGCGGGGGGAGAGACCCAGTACTTC

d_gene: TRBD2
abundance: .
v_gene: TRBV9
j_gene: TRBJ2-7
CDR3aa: CASSVVGETSSSGEQYF
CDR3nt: TGTGCCAGCAGCGTAGTAGGGGAGACTAGCAGTTCAGGTGAGCAGTACTTC

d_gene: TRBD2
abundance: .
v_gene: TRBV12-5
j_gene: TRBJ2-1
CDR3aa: CASGLGLAGESEQFF
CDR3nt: TGTGCTAGTGGTTTGGGACTAGCGGGAGAATCTGAGCAGTTCTTC

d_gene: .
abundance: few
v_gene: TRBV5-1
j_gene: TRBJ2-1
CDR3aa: CASRDRVRVAWDEQFF
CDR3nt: TGCGCCAGCAGGGATCGGGTCCGGGTAGCGTGGGATGAGCAGTTCTTC

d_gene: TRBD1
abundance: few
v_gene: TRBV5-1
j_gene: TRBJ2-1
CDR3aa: CASSSDRVGYNEQFF
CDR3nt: TGCGCCAGCAGCTCGGACAGGGTGGGGTACAATGAGCAGTTCTTC

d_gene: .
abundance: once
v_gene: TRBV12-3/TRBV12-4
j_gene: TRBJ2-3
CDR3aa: CASSLSGLLTHTDTQYF
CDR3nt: TGTGCCAGCAGTTTATCGGGACTCCTTACCCACACAGATACGCAGTATTTT

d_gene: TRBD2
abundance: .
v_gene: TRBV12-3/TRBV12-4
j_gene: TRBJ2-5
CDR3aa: CASSKWTSGRNEQYF
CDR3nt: TGTGCTAGCAGTAAATGGACTAGCGGGAGAAATGAGCAGTACTTC

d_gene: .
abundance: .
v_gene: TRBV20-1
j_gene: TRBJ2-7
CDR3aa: CSAETYEQYF
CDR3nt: TGCAGCGCGGAAACCTACGAGCAGTACTTC

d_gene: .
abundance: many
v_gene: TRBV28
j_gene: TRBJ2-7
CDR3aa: CASSRSGTSYEQYF
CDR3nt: TGTGCCAGCAGTCGGTCAGGGACCTCCTACGAGCAGTACTTC

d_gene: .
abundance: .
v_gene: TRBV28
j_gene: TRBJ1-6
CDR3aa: CASRPRLGRVNSPLHF
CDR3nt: TGTGCCAGCAGACCCCGCCTAGGCAGGGTTAATTCACCCCTCCACTTT

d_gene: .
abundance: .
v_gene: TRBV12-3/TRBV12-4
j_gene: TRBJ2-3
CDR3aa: CASNLGGTTDTEYF
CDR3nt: TGTGCCAGCAACTTAGGTGGGACCACAGATACGGAGTATTTT

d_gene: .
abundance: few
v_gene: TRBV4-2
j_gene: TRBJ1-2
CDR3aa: CASSQFRGSNYGYTF
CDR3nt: TGTGCCAGCAGCCAATTTAGGGGGAGCAACTATGGCTACACCTTC

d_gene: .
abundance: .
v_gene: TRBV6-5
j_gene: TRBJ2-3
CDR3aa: CASSFRDPGTDTQYF
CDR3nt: TGTGCCAGCAGTTTCCGGGACCCCGGCACAGATACGCAGTATTTT

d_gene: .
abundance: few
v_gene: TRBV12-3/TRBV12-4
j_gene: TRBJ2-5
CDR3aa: CASSTLRGWVQETQYF
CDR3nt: TGTGCCAGCAGTACTCTTCGGGGGTGGGTCCAAGAGACCCAGTACTTC

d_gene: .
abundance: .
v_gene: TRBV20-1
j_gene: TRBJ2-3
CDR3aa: CSASLGTSTDTQYF
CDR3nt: TGCAGTGCTTCCCTAGGTACCAGCACAGATACGCAGTATTTT

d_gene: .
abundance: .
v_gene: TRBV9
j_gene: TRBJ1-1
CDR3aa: CASSVVGTAGRNTEAFF
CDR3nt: TGTGCCAGCAGCGTAGTTGGTACCGCTGGAAGGAACACTGAAGCTTTCTTT

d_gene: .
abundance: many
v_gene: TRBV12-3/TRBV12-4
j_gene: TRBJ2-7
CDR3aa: CASTKSYEQYF
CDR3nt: TGTGCCAGCACTAAGTCCTACGAGCAGTACTTC

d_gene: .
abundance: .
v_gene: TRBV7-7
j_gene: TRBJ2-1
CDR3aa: CASSLDRHSYNEQFF
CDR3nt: TGTGCTAGCAGCTTAGACAGGCACTCCTACAATGAGCAGTTCTTC

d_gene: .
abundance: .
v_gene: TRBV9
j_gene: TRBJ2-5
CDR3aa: CASSVARGLQETQYF
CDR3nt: TGTGCCAGCAGCGTAGCTCGCGGGCTACAAGAGACCCAGTACTTC

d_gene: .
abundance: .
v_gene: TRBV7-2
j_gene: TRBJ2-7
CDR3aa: CASSFAPDRGYEQYF
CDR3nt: TGTGCCAGCAGCTTTGCCCCGGACAGAGGCTACGAGCAGTACTTC

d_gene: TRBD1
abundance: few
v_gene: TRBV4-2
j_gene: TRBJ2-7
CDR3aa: CASSPGTGVYGSYEQYF
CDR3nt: TGTGCCAGCAGCCCCGGGACAGGCGTCTACGGCTCCTACGAGCAGTACTTC

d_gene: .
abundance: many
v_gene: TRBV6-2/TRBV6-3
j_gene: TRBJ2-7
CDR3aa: CASSYPSDNEQYF
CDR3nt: TGTGCCAGCAGTTACCCTAGCGACAACGAGCAGTACTTC